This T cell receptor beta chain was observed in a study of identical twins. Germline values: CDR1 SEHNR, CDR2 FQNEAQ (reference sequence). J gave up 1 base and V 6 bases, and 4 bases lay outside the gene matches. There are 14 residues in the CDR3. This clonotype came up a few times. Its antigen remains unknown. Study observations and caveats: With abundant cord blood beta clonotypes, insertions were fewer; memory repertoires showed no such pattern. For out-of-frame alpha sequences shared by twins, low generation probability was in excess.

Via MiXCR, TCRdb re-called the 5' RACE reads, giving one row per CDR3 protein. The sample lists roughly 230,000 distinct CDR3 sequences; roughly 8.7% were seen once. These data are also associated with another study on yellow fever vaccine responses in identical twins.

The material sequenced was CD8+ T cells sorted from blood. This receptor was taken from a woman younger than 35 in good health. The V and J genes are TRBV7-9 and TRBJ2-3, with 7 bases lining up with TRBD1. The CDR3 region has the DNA TGTGCCAGCAGATTCGGACAGGGCACAGATACGCAGTATTTT. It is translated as CASRFGQGTDTQYF.